Listed below are T cell receptor beta chains from one sample, sequenced in a study of T cell repertoires in cytomegalovirus infection. No antigen has been assigned to these receptors. Each CDR3 protein gets one entry after TCRdb re-called the reads with MiXCR. The sample holds roughly 860,000 distinct CDR3 sequences, less than 35% seen once. The input for sequencing was cultured CD8+ T cells from PBMCs, taken from culture after CMV antigen stimulation. The receptors were gathered from a human donor in good health (CMV status not recorded). Some clones in this sample may be carry-over from other donors' samples. Each CDR3 is given with its conserved first and last residue. D genes are given only for firm matches. A row's size may be missing; if present it is once, few, many or a size class.

J: TRBJ2-1; size: -; D: -; V: TRBV4-2; DNA: TGTGCCAGCAGTGATATTGGGGGTTACAATGAGCAGTTCTTC; CDR3: CASSDIGGYNEQFF
J: TRBJ2-3; size: -; D: -; V: TRBV5-1; DNA: TGCGCCAGCAGCCCTCGGAGGGTCACAGATACGCAGTATTTT; CDR3: CASSPRRVTDTQYF
J: TRBJ1-1; size: -; D: -; V: TRBV5-1; DNA: TGCGCCAGCAGCCCCAACAGGGAGAACACTGAAGCTTTCTTT; CDR3: CASSPNRENTEAFF
J: TRBJ2-5; size: many; D: TRBD1; V: TRBV7-2; DNA: TGTGCCAGCAGCCCCGGGACAGGGTGGGAGACCCAGTACTTC; CDR3: CASSPGTGWETQYF
J: TRBJ2-1; size: -; D: TRBD1; V: TRBV11-2; DNA: TGTGCCAGCAGCGTCCGGGACAGGTTGATGAATGAGCAGTTCTTC; CDR3: CASSVRDRLMNEQFF
J: TRBJ2-5; size: -; D: -; V: TRBV25-1; DNA: TGTGCCAGCAGTGACCCCACGAGTATGGTCGAGACCCAGTACTTC; CDR3: CASSDPTSMVETQYF
J: TRBJ1-2; size: -; D: -; V: TRBV4-1; DNA: TGCGCCAGCAGTAAAACGGTGGGGGCTGGGAACTATGGCTACACCTTC; CDR3: CASSKTVGAGNYGYTF
J: TRBJ2-1; size: -; D: -; V: TRBV20-1; DNA: TGCAGTGCTAGTAGACAGAACAATGAGCAGTTCTTC; CDR3: CSASRQNNEQFF
J: TRBJ2-5; size: -; D: -; V: TRBV6-2/TRBV6-3; DNA: TGTGCCAGCAGTCCCTTGAATGACTGGCAAGAGACCCAGTACTTC; CDR3: CASSPLNDWQETQYF
J: TRBJ1-5; size: few; D: TRBD1; V: TRBV12-3/TRBV12-4; DNA: TGTGCCAGCAGTTTTACGGGACAGGGAGAGGCCCAGCATTTT; CDR3: CASSFTGQGEAQHF
J: TRBJ2-3; size: -; D: TRBD1; V: TRBV5-6; DNA: TGTGCCAGCAGCTCCTTCGGGGCAGGGGGCGCGGATACGCAGTATTTT; CDR3: CASSSFGAGGADTQYF
J: TRBJ2-3; size: few; D: TRBD1; V: TRBV7-6; DNA: TGTTCCTCGGGACAGGGGGCCTCAGATACGCAGTATTTT; CDR3: CSSGQGASDTQYF
J: TRBJ2-5; size: -; D: TRBD2; V: TRBV10-2; DNA: TGCGCCAGCAGTCTAGCGGGGGACGGGGAGACCCAGTACTTC; CDR3: CASSLAGDGETQYF
J: TRBJ2-6; size: few; D: TRBD1; V: TRBV12-3/TRBV12-4; DNA: TGTGCCAGCAGTTTAGTCCGACAGGGCCGCATTTCTGGGGCCAACGTCCTGACTTTC; CDR3: CASSLVRQGRISGANVLTF
J: TRBJ2-7; size: -; D: -; V: TRBV7-9; DNA: TGTGCCAGCAGCTCAGGGAGTATAGAGTACGAGCAGTACTTC; CDR3: CASSSGSIEYEQYF
J: TRBJ2-2; size: -; D: -; V: TRBV29-1; DNA: TGCAGCGTTGTCGGCCGGGGTCTTGGAGGGGCCGGGGAGCTGTTTTTT; CDR3: CSVVGRGLGGAGELFF
J: TRBJ2-1; size: -; D: -; V: TRBV6-6; DNA: TGTGCCAGCAGTGATCGGCCCGAGCAGTTCTTC; CDR3: CASSDRPEQFF
J: TRBJ2-7; size: -; D: TRBD1; V: TRBV12-3/TRBV12-4; DNA: TGTGCCAGCAGTGGGGCGACAGGGAACAGATTCTACGAGCAGTACTTC; CDR3: CASSGATGNRFYEQYF
J: TRBJ2-3; size: -; D: TRBD2; V: TRBV9; DNA: TGTGCCAGCAGCGTAGGACTAGCGGACACAGATACGCAGTATTTT; CDR3: CASSVGLADTDTQYF
J: TRBJ2-2; size: -; D: -; V: TRBV15; DNA: TGTGCCACAGACGCAGGGATCACCGGGGAGCTGTTTTTT; CDR3: CATDAGITGELFF
J: TRBJ1-5; size: few; D: -; V: TRBV7-6; DNA: TGTGCCAGCAGCTTAGCGGATGATCAGCCCCAGCATTTT; CDR3: CASSLADDQPQHF
J: TRBJ2-4; size: -; D: TRBD1; V: TRBV6-5; DNA: TGTGCCAGCAGTTACGGGGGACAGGGAAACATTCAGTACTTC; CDR3: CASSYGGQGNIQYF
J: TRBJ1-2; size: few; D: -; V: TRBV4-1; DNA: TGCGCCAGCAGCCAAGACGGAGGCTACACCTTC; CDR3: CASSQDGGYTF
J: TRBJ2-1; size: many; D: -; V: TRBV7-2; DNA: TGTGCCAGCAGCTCCCGTAGGGGTCCCTACAATGAGCAGTTCTTC; CDR3: CASSSRRGPYNEQFF
J: TRBJ1-5; size: -; D: -; V: TRBV6-2/TRBV6-3; DNA: TGTGCCAGCAGACGACTGCTTAATCAGCCCCAGCATTTT; CDR3: CASRRLLNQPQHF
J: TRBJ2-1; size: -; D: TRBD1; V: TRBV12-3/TRBV12-4; DNA: TGTGCCAGCAGCACAACAGGGGACAATGAGCAGTTCTTC; CDR3: CASSTTGDNEQFF
J: TRBJ2-3; size: many; D: -; V: TRBV7-2; DNA: TGTGCCAGCAGCCAAACAAGCCCAGGGACTAGCACAGATACGCAGTATTTT; CDR3: CASSQTSPGTSTDTQYF
J: TRBJ2-1; size: -; D: TRBD1; V: TRBV10-3; DNA: TGTGCCATCAAGATCCGGGACAGGGGTGTCGATGAGCAGTTCTTC; CDR3: CAIKIRDRGVDEQFF
J: TRBJ1-3; size: -; D: -; V: TRBV10-3; DNA: TGTGCCATCACAAAGACTGGACAGAGGGCCTTCTCTGGAAACACCATATATTTT; CDR3: CAITKTGQRAFSGNTIYF
J: TRBJ2-1; size: -; D: TRBD2; V: TRBV27; DNA: TGTGCCAGCAGTTCAGCGAGCGGGGGTTACAATGAGCAGTTCTTC; CDR3: CASSSASGGYNEQFF
J: TRBJ2-7; size: few; D: -; V: TRBV11-2; DNA: TGTGCCAGCAGCCCAGGCCGGGGAGACGAGCAGTACTTC; CDR3: CASSPGRGDEQYF
J: TRBJ1-1; size: few; D: -; V: TRBV29-1; DNA: TGCAGCGTTCTCTCCTCACAGGGCTGGGCGGACACTGAAGCTTTCTTT; CDR3: CSVLSSQGWADTEAFF
J: TRBJ1-1; size: few; D: -; V: TRBV13; DNA: TGTGCCAGCAGCTCACTTAGCGAGGAGAACACTGAAGCTTTCTTT; CDR3: CASSSLSEENTEAFF
J: TRBJ2-7; size: -; D: TRBD1; V: TRBV6-6; DNA: TGTGCCAGCAGTGGACAGGGATACTACGAGCAGTACTTC; CDR3: CASSGQGYYEQYF
J: TRBJ2-1; size: -; D: -; V: TRBV5-4; DNA: TGTGCCAGCAGCTTGGTACCAGCTCTGACCTACAATGAGCAGTTCTTC; CDR3: CASSLVPALTYNEQFF
J: TRBJ1-2; size: few; D: TRBD1; V: TRBV27; DNA: TGTGCCAGCAGTTCCGACAGGGTGACCCGACGGGGCTACACCTTC; CDR3: CASSSDRVTRRGYTF
J: TRBJ1-2; size: -; D: -; V: TRBV7-4; DNA: TGTGCCAGCAGCTTAGCCCCTTTGCGTGATGGCCACACCTTC; CDR3: CASSLAPLRDGHTF
J: TRBJ1-1; size: few; D: -; V: TRBV6-1; DNA: TGTGCCAGCACCCTAGCAGACGGCGAAGCTTTCTTT; CDR3: CASTLADGEAFF
J: TRBJ1-3; size: many; D: -; V: TRBV12-3/TRBV12-4; DNA: TGTGCCAGCAGTCTCTCGCTACAGGGCAGCTCTGGAAACACCATATATTTT; CDR3: CASSLSLQGSSGNTIYF
J: TRBJ1-2; size: -; D: -; V: TRBV27; DNA: TGTGCCAGCAGTTTGCTGGGACAAGGGGAAGGCTACACCTTC; CDR3: CASSLLGQGEGYTF
J: TRBJ1-4; size: -; D: -; V: TRBV12-3/TRBV12-4; DNA: TGTGCCAACAGTTTCAGGTCGCCTAATGAAAAACTGTTTTTT; CDR3: CANSFRSPNEKLFF
J: TRBJ1-1; size: -; D: -; V: TRBV9; DNA: TGTGCCAGCAGCCCTTTTGGACGGATGAACACTGAAGCTTTCTTT; CDR3: CASSPFGRMNTEAFF
J: TRBJ2-5; size: many; D: -; V: TRBV7-2; DNA: TGTGCCAGCAGCTCAAACCGGGACACGGGCCGCCAAGAGACCCAGTACTTC; CDR3: CASSSNRDTGRQETQYF
J: TRBJ1-2; size: many; D: TRBD1; V: TRBV6-1; DNA: TGTGCCAGCAGGGACCTCCGGGACAGCGCTCGACGGCCATATGGCTACACCTTC; CDR3: CASRDLRDSARRPYGYTF
J: TRBJ2-5; size: -; D: -; V: TRBV20-1; DNA: TGCAGTGCTAGAGAGATCCCCCTGGGGGGACAAGAGACCCAGTACTTC; CDR3: CSAREIPLGGQETQYF
J: TRBJ1-1; size: -; D: -; V: TRBV5-5; DNA: TGTGCCAGCAGCTTTCCAGCGGGCACTGAAGCTTTCTTT; CDR3: CASSFPAGTEAFF
J: TRBJ1-2; size: few; D: TRBD1; V: TRBV7-4; DNA: TGTGCCAGCAGCGCCAATCCAGTGGACAGGGCCCGAGGGTATGGCTACACCTTC; CDR3: CASSANPVDRARGYGYTF
J: TRBJ2-7; size: many; D: -; V: TRBV7-9; DNA: TGTGCCAGCAGCCCCCACGACAAGAGCTCCTACGAGCAGTACTTC; CDR3: CASSPHDKSSYEQYF
J: TRBJ2-1; size: few; D: TRBD1; V: TRBV9; DNA: TGTGCCAGCAGCGTAGTGGCAGGGGGCTCGGCTAACTATGAGCAGTTCTTC; CDR3: CASSVVAGGSANYEQFF
J: TRBJ2-3; size: -; D: TRBD1; V: TRBV19; DNA: TGTGCCAGTGGTGACAGACAGGGGGTAGGGGATACGCAGTATTTT; CDR3: CASGDRQGVGDTQYF
J: TRBJ2-1; size: many; D: TRBD2; V: TRBV7-6; DNA: TGTGCCAGCAGCTTAAGACTAGCGGGGGGGACCTACAATGAGCAGTTCTTC; CDR3: CASSLRLAGGTYNEQFF
J: TRBJ1-1; size: -; D: -; V: TRBV7-9; DNA: TGTGCCAGCAGCTCTACCCGGGGCGCGAACACTGAAGCTTTCTTT; CDR3: CASSSTRGANTEAFF
J: TRBJ1-1; size: -; D: -; V: TRBV29-1; DNA: TGCAGCGCCCTTCCCCCCAACACTGAAGCTTTCTTT; CDR3: CSALPPNTEAFF